The 18 T cell receptor beta chains in this list originate from one sample, sequenced in a study of T cell responses to AZD1222 COVID-19 vaccine. Some clones are missing from TCRdb's copy, which holds only in-frame ones; the method was immunoSEQ multiplex PCR. The sample consists of fewer than 30,000 clones, 70% to 90% of them appearing once. Specimen: peripheral blood, collected 28 days after the second AZD1222 dose. Receptors originate from an adult who received the AZD1222 COVID-19 vaccine.

The chain uses TRBV21-1 and TRBJ2-3; the table's D gene call, TRBD2, was not cross checked with the DNA. TRBV21-1 is a known pseudogene. CDR3 length: 16 residues. The CDR3 sequence: CASSKGRGCKTDTQYF. The DNA of the CDR3 is TGTGCCAGCAGCAAAGGGAGGGGTTGTAAGACAGATACGCAGTATTTT.

This sequence joins TRBV5-1 and TRBJ2-1, with a possible D match to TRBD2 (6 bases). CDR3 length: 15 amino acids. Germline V gene sequence: CDR1 SGHRS, CDR2 YFSETQ. The V end lost 3 bases, the J end lost 8 bases, and 18 bases lay between the germline ends. DNA for the CDR3: TGCGCCAGCAGCTGGACGGGAGTAGGTTCCGATGAGCAGTTCTTC. Translated: CASSWTGVGSDEQFF.

This clone has just a few counts. This sequence joins TRBV11-2 and TRBJ1-4; 8 bases align to TRBD1. The CDR3 consists of 13 residues. Germline V CDR1 and CDR2: SGHAT, FQNNGV. V lost 5 bases, J lost 10 bases, and 6 bases stayed unmatched. The chain's CDR3 is CASSPRTGPKLFF. The CDR3 coding sequence is TGTGCCAGCAGCCCCCGGACAGGGCCAAAACTGTTTTTT.

J is TRBJ1-3 and V is TRBV5-1, with D perhaps matching TRBD1 (6 bases). CDR1 and CDR2 from the germline V gene are SGHRS and YFSETQ. CDR3 length: 16 residues. Trimming left V 1 base short and J 2 bases short, with 13 bases between. The CDR3 region is CASSLNRVIPGNTIYF. CDR3 sequence (DNA): TGCGCCAGCAGCTTGAACAGGGTAATCCCTGGAAACACCATATATTTT.

This chain joins TRBV7-9 and TRBJ2-2; D is possibly TRBD1 (5 bases). CDR3 size: 17 residues. The germline V gene encodes CDR1 SEHNR and CDR2 FQNEAQ (reference sequence). V was cut by 5 bases and J by 1 base, with 17 bases left in between. CDR3 DNA: TGTGCCAGCAGCCAACAACTTTTGGGGCGGAACACCGGGGAGCTGTTTTTT. Its translation is CASSQQLLGRNTGELFF.

CDR3 DNA sequence: TGCAGCGTTGGGTTATGGGGGAAGGCAGATACGCAGTATTTT. Its protein is CSVGLWGKADTQYF. The J gene is TRBJ2-3, the V gene TRBV29-1; D may be TRBD1 or TRBD2 (5 bases each). The CDR3 runs 14 residues. Trimming took off 4 bases at V and 4 bases at J, with 15 bases between the two ends. Germline V gene data show CDR1 as SQVTM and CDR2 as ANQGSEA.

CDR3 loop: CASSRTGNTEAFF. DNA for the CDR3: TGTGCCAGCAGTAGAACAGGGAACACTGAAGCTTTCTTT. The gene calls are TRBV25-1 and TRBJ1-1; D is possibly TRBD1 (5 bases). The CDR3 loop spans 13 amino acids. Trimming removed 5 bases from V and 1 base from J, with 8 bases in between. The germline CDR1 and CDR2 sequences are MGHDK and SYGVNS.

This chain links TRBV5-1 with TRBJ2-5; 7 nucleotides match TRBD1. CDR3 length: 13 amino acids. V lost 4 bases, J lost 2 bases, and 2 bases stayed unmatched. CDR1 is SGHRS, CDR2 YFSETQ, per germline. Written as DNA, the CDR3 is TGCGCCAGCAGCCGGGGACAGCAAGAGACCCAGTACTTC. Translating gives CASSRGQQETQYF.

The chain has TRBV23-1 and TRBJ1-5; D call uncertain. TRBV23-1 is marked as an open reading frame, function uncertain. V was shortened by 3 bases and J by 4 bases, with 13 bases between the two germline ends. This CDR3 has 15 residues. The CDR3 coding sequence is TGCGCCAGCAGTCACCTCGATGGGAGAAATCAGCCCCAGCATTTT. Encoded protein: CASSHLDGRNQPQHF.

CDR3 nucleotide sequence: TGTGCCAGCAGTTTATTGGGACAGGGCCCCGTCGTGGGGGAGCAGTTCTTC. Protein: CASSLLGQGPVVGEQFF. The chain recombines TRBV28 with TRBJ2-1, with 9 nucleotides matching TRBD1. V lost 1 base to trimming and J lost 10 bases; unmatched junction nucleotides: 14. This CDR3 comprises 17 residues. Looked up from germline, CDR1 is MDHEN and CDR2 is SYDVKM.

This chain joins TRBV7-8 and TRBJ2-6, with 9 bases lining up with TRBD1. After removal of 5 bases from V and 2 bases from J, the junction contained 7 bases not matched to a gene. The CDR3 is made up of 17 amino acids. Germline CDR1 reads SGHVS; CDR2 reads FQNEAQ. CDR3 residues: CASSPRQGGTGANVLTF. The DNA of the CDR3 is TGTGCCAGCAGCCCTAGACAGGGGGGTACTGGGGCCAACGTCCTGACTTTC.

The CDR3 region is CASSPPYGSGNTIYF. In nucleotides, the CDR3 is TGTGCCAGCTCACCACCGTACGGGAGCGGAAACACCATATATTTT. V and J are TRBV18 and TRBJ1-3; D not certain. Trimming removed 0 bases from V and 4 bases from J, with 10 bases in between. The CDR3 covers 15 residues. Germline-derived CDR1 and CDR2 are KGHSH and LQKENI.

This sequence joins TRBV6-2 or TRBV6-3 and TRBJ1-5; D remains ambiguous. Trimming stripped 6 bases from V and 3 bases from J, with 18 bases between. Germline CDR1 is MNHEY and CDR2 is SVGEGT. The CDR3 is made up of 16 amino acids. As DNA, the CDR3 is TGTGCCAGCAGCCCCCATTACAGTACGATCAATCAGCCCCAGCATTTT. It yields the protein CASSPHYSTINQPQHF.

V usage is TRBV19 and J usage is TRBJ2-1; weak D call: TRBD2 (5 bases). This CDR3 is 15 amino acids long. V was cut by 9 bases and J by 0 bases, with 15 bases left in between. Germline V CDR1 and CDR2: LNHDA, SQIVND (reference sequence). CDR3 loop: CASHSGYSSYNEQFF. The CDR3 nucleotides read TGTGCCAGCCATTCGGGGTACAGCTCCTACAATGAGCAGTTCTTC.

The chain links TRBV19 to TRBJ1-2; D not certain. Germline assignment: CDR1 LNHDA and CDR2 SQIVND (reference sequence). The CDR3 sequence is 14 residues long. V was clipped by 4 bases and J by 2 bases, with 11 bases between them. CDR3 coding DNA: TGTGCCAGTAGTACAGACGGGAAAAACTATGGCTACACCTTC. Its translation: CASSTDGKNYGYTF. Full variable domain (remainder filled in from reference TRBV19 and TRBJ1-2): DGGITQSPKYLFRKEGQNVTLSCEQNLNHDAMYWYRQDPGQGLRLIYYSQIVNDFQKGDIAEGYSVSREKKESFPLTVTSAQKNPTAFYLCASSTDGKNYGYTFGSGTRLTVV.

This clone was observed a handful of times. The chain couples TRBV5-4 to TRBJ1-1; D gene unclear. This CDR3 has 13 residues. The ends were cut back, 2 bases at V and 2 bases at J, with 7 bases in the middle. Germline V gene sequence: CDR1 SGHNT, CDR2 YYREEE (reference sequence). The CDR3 reads CASSFVANTEAFF. The CDR3 region has the DNA TGTGCCAGCAGCTTTGTGGCAAACACTGAAGCTTTCTTT.

In its sample, this clone was seen a few times. This chain links TRBV9 with TRBJ1-1, with TRBD1 matching 7 bases. V shed 4 bases, J shed 0 bases, and the junction held 9 bases outside the gene matches. The CDR3 contains 16 residues. Germline V gene sequence: CDR1 SGDLS, CDR2 YYNGEE. The CDR3 spells CASSPRAGGMNTEAFF. DNA of the CDR3: TGTGCCAGCAGCCCCCGGGCAGGGGGAATGAACACTGAAGCTTTCTTT.

In this sample, this clone turned up once. This chain connects TRBV6-4 to TRBJ1-2; D gene uncertain. CDR3 length: 13 amino acids. Looked up from germline, CDR1 is MRHNA and CDR2 is SNTAGT. Trimming left V 6 bases short and J 1 base short, with 9 bases between. CDR3 region: CASSAGSNYGYTF. In nucleotides, the CDR3 is TGTGCCAGCAGCGCCGGGAGTAACTATGGCTACACCTTC.